This is a list of T cell receptor beta chains from one sample in a study of T cells in Graves' hyperthyroidism and ophthalmopathy. A single record per CDR3 protein comes from TCRdb applying MiXCR to the multiplex PCR reads. This repertoire shows about 410,000 distinct CDR3 sequences, 14% found once; its top ten account for around 20%. Sequencing was performed on blood. Source of these receptors: a woman aged 25 to 39 with Graves' ophthalmopathy. The CDR3 runs from the conserved cysteine through the conserved F or W. The D gene is left open where the match is weak. Only part of the rows carry a size: once, few, many, or a class if the clone is expanded.

D	V	size	J	CDR3	DNA
TRBD2	TRBV30	many	TRBJ2-3	CAWSANPSGGDTQYF	TGTGCCTGGAGTGCCAACCCTAGCGGGGGGGATACGCAGTATTTT
TRBD1	TRBV2	many	TRBJ1-1	CASARQGRNTEAFF	TGTGCCAGCGCCCGACAGGGGCGGAACACTGAAGCTTTCTTT
-	TRBV15	few	TRBJ2-5	CATSRVGETQYF	TGTGCCACCAGCAGAGTAGGGGAGACCCAGTACTTC
TRBD2	TRBV4-1	few	TRBJ2-3	CASSQEAGVTGDTQYF	TGCGCCAGCAGCCAAGAAGCGGGGGTTACAGGAGATACGCAGTATTTT
-	TRBV30	many	TRBJ1-6	CAWSPGGNSPLHF	TGTGCCTGGAGCCCGGGGGGCAATTCACCCCTCCACTTT
-	TRBV15	few	TRBJ1-1	CATSRDKAGTLLGAEAFF	TGTGCCACCAGCAGAGATAAGGCCGGGACCCTGCTCGGGGCTGAAGCTTTCTTT
TRBD1	TRBV28	many	TRBJ2-5	CASSLSGQGVQETQYF	TGTGCCAGCAGTTTATCGGGACAGGGAGTCCAAGAGACCCAGTACTTC
-	TRBV7-9	few	TRBJ1-4	CASSLVGRERPNEKLFF	TGTGCCAGCAGCTTAGTAGGCAGGGAAAGACCTAATGAAAAACTGTTTTTT
TRBD2	TRBV5-8	many	TRBJ2-1	CASRGGGGVEQFF	TGTGCCAGCAGGGGCGGGGGGGGTGTTGAGCAGTTCTTC
TRBD2	TRBV2	-	TRBJ2-1	CASSLLAGDSYNEQFF	TGTGCCAGCAGCTTACTAGCGGGAGACTCCTACAATGAGCAGTTCTTC
-	TRBV5-6	many	TRBJ1-4	CASSPNVGTNEKLFF	TGTGCCAGCAGCCCGAATGTGGGGACTAATGAAAAACTGTTTTTT
-	TRBV4-1	few	TRBJ1-4	CASSHLSRGTRNEKLFF	TGCGCCAGCAGCCATTTATCCCGCGGGACCCGAAATGAAAAACTGTTTTTT
-	TRBV11-2	-	TRBJ2-7	CASSPSDGSSYEQYF	TGTGCCAGCAGCCCGTCGGACGGGAGCTCCTACGAGCAGTACTTC
TRBD1	TRBV19	-	TRBJ2-7	CASSIRGQQDCEQYF	TGTGCCAGTAGTATAAGGGGACAGCAGGACTGCGAGCAGTACTTC
-	TRBV7-3	many	TRBJ2-1	CASSLTYRSEQFF	TGTGCCAGCAGCTTAACGTACAGGTCGGAGCAGTTCTTC
TRBD2	TRBV11-2	many	TRBJ2-3	CASSLERGGESTDTQYF	TGTGCCAGCAGCTTAGAGCGGGGGGGGGAGAGCACAGATACGCAGTATTTT
-	TRBV20-1	many	TRBJ1-3	CSAPGGGHSGNTIYF	TGCAGTGCTCCGGGGGGAGGGCACTCTGGAAACACCATATATTTT
-	TRBV20-1	many	TRBJ2-3	CSARAGPSTDTQYF	TGCAGTGCTAGAGCCGGGCCAAGCACAGATACGCAGTATTTT
-	TRBV7-2	-	TRBJ2-7	CASSPFTSYEQYF	TGTGCCAGCAGCCCCTTTACAAGCTACGAGCAGTACTTC
-	TRBV30	-	TRBJ2-7	CAWSLGTAREEQYF	TGTGCCTGGAGTCTAGGGACCGCGAGGGAAGAGCAGTACTTC
TRBD1	TRBV20-1	-	TRBJ1-5	CSARDRDRVKPQHF	TGCAGTGCTAGAGACCGGGACAGGGTAAAACCCCAGCATTTT
-	TRBV7-9	few	TRBJ1-3	CASSPGGGLGNTIYF	TGTGCCAGCAGCCCCGGGGGGGGGCTTGGAAACACCATATATTTT
-	TRBV6-1	many	TRBJ1-2	CASRQPDYGYTF	TGTGCCAGCAGGCAGCCGGACTATGGCTACACCTTC
TRBD1	TRBV7-2	many	TRBJ1-5	CASSLAGGTGYPQHF	TGTGCCAGCAGCTTAGCAGGGGGGACAGGATATCCCCAGCATTTT
-	TRBV20-1	many	TRBJ2-1	CSASPDPGNEQFF	TGCAGTGCTAGCCCTGACCCGGGGAATGAGCAGTTCTTC
-	TRBV9	-	TRBJ2-3	CASSEGTTTQYF	TGTGCCAGCAGCGAAGGGACGACTACGCAGTATTTT
-	TRBV28	many	TRBJ2-1	CASSLTPAHEQFF	TGTGCCAGCAGTTTAACCCCAGCGCATGAGCAGTTCTTC
-	TRBV20-1	many	TRBJ2-1	CSASGLAEFNEQFF	TGCAGTGCTAGTGGGCTAGCCGAATTCAATGAGCAGTTCTTC
TRBD2	TRBV2	-	TRBJ2-2	CAKTSGATGELFF	TGTGCCAAGACTAGCGGAGCCACCGGGGAGCTGTTTTTT
TRBD1	TRBV7-2	many	TRBJ2-5	CASSPRQGIVETQYF	TGTGCCAGCAGCCCCAGACAGGGAATCGTAGAGACCCAGTACTTC
-	TRBV7-2	many	TRBJ2-7	CASSLGTHEQYF	TGTGCCAGCAGCTTAGGAACCCACGAGCAGTACTTC
TRBD2	TRBV2	many	TRBJ2-7	CASSRTQLAGPHEQYF	TGTGCCAGCAGTCGAACACAACTAGCGGGCCCCCACGAGCAGTACTTC
-	TRBV2	few	TRBJ2-3	CASSQTRSDTQYF	TGTGCCAGCAGCCAGACGAGATCAGATACGCAGTATTTT
-	TRBV7-6	many	TRBJ2-7	CASSLETGPMGAYEQYF	TGTGCCAGCAGCTTAGAGACAGGCCCAATGGGGGCCTACGAGCAGTACTTC
-	TRBV28	-	TRBJ1-5	CASSFVGKGGNQPQHF	TGTGCCAGCAGTTTCGTCGGTAAGGGTGGCAATCAGCCCCAGCATTTT
-	TRBV9	-	TRBJ2-1	CASRGRGSDSYNEQFF	TGTGCCAGCAGGGGGAGAGGGAGTGACTCCTACAATGAGCAGTTCTTC
-	TRBV4-2	few	TRBJ2-7	CASSQGQGNDYEQYF	TGTGCCAGCAGCCAAGGTCAGGGGAATGATTACGAGCAGTACTTC
-	TRBV6-1	few	TRBJ1-5	CASSEAGSNQPQHF	TGTGCCAGCAGTGAAGCGGGGTCCAATCAGCCCCAGCATTTT
-	TRBV5-6	many	TRBJ1-1	CASSPSPWWNTEAFF	TGTGCCAGCAGCCCGTCGCCCTGGTGGAACACTGAAGCTTTCTTT
-	TRBV12-3/TRBV12-4	many	TRBJ1-1	CASISGSRGSTEAFF	TGTGCCAGCATCTCAGGCTCCCGTGGGAGCACTGAAGCTTTCTTT
TRBD2	TRBV19	few	TRBJ2-1	CASSILAGYYNEQFF	TGTGCCAGTAGTATCCTAGCGGGGTATTACAATGAGCAGTTCTTC
-	TRBV6-1	-	TRBJ2-2	CASSQSGRGGNTGELFF	TGTGCCAGCAGTCAAAGTGGGAGGGGGGGAAACACCGGGGAGCTGTTTTTT
-	TRBV7-9	-	TRBJ1-3	CASSLVTPGNTIYF	TGTGCCAGCAGCTTAGTAACCCCCGGAAACACCATATATTTT
-	TRBV10-3	-	TRBJ1-1	CAISVGGQRTEAFF	TGTGCCATCAGTGTCGGGGGGCAGCGAACTGAAGCTTTCTTT
-	TRBV15	many	TRBJ1-2	CATSARQDLFGGGYTF	TGTGCCACCAGCGCCCGACAGGACCTATTCGGCGGTGGCTACACCTTC
-	TRBV2	few	TRBJ1-5	CAGSVGGGNQPQHF	TGTGCCGGCAGTGTAGGCGGGGGGAATCAGCCCCAGCATTTT
-	TRBV7-9	many	TRBJ2-3	CASSLMGLLDTDTQYF	TGTGCCAGCAGCTTGATGGGACTCCTCGACACAGATACGCAGTATTTT
-	TRBV4-1	few	TRBJ2-1	CASSQEAFVGLYNEQFF	TGCGCCAGCAGCCAAGAGGCGTTCGTGGGCTTATACAATGAGCAGTTCTTC
TRBD1	TRBV18	many	TRBJ1-3	CASSVGQQGNTIYF	TGTGCCAGCTCGGTGGGACAGCAGGGAAACACCATATATTTT
-	TRBV13	-	TRBJ2-5	CASSPRGAPQETQYF	TGTGCCAGCAGCCCCCGGGGGGCGCCCCAAGAGACCCAGTACTTC
-	TRBV30	many	TRBJ1-2	CAWSPPRAGWGYTF	TGTGCCTGGAGTCCCCCGCGGGCCGGCTGGGGCTACACCTTC
-	TRBV15	many	TRBJ2-7	CATSRDLTSGADEQYF	TGTGCCACCAGCAGAGATCTGACAAGCGGAGCGGACGAGCAGTACTTC
TRBD1	TRBV28	many	TRBJ2-7	CASSLIGDRGKGEQYF	TGTGCCAGCAGTTTGATCGGGGACAGGGGGAAGGGCGAGCAGTACTTC
-	TRBV5-1	few	TRBJ2-7	CASSREWAYEQYF	TGCGCCAGCAGCCGGGAGTGGGCCTACGAGCAGTACTTC
-	TRBV6-1	many	TRBJ1-1	CASSPTKGTEAFF	TGTGCCAGCAGCCCAACAAAGGGCACTGAAGCTTTCTTT